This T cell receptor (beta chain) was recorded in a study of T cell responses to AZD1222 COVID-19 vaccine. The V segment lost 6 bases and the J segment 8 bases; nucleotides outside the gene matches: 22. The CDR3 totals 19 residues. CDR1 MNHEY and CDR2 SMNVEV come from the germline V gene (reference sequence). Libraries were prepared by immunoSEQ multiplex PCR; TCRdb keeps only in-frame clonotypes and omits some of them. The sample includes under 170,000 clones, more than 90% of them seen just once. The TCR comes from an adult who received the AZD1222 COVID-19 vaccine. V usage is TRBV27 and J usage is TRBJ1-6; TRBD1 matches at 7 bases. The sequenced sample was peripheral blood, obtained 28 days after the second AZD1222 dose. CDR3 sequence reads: CASRAHLGGQPYLYSPLHF. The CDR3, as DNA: TGTGCCAGCAGGGCCCATTTAGGGGGACAGCCATACCTATATTCACCCCTCCACTTT.